Listed below are T cell receptor beta chains from one sample, sequenced in a study of cytomegalovirus exposure and HLA in healthy donors. TCRdb keeps only in-frame clones here, not all; method: immunoSEQ multiplex PCR. Here the sample table reports 150,000 to 200,000 clones. Specimen: PBMCs. The origin of the receptors is a woman aged 18-30 years in good health and CMV-seropositive. The conserved cysteine and the conserved F or W are not part of the CDR3 here. Fields, in order: V gene, J gene, CDR3 protein.

v_gene: TRBV5-4
j_gene: TRBJ2-7
CDR3aa: ASSFPGGEQY

v_gene: TRBV28
j_gene: TRBJ2-2
CDR3aa: ASRPSGANTGELF

v_gene: TRBV5-6
j_gene: TRBJ1-2
CDR3aa: ASSLAWSVYGYT

v_gene: TRBV19
j_gene: TRBJ1-2
CDR3aa: ASSPPPAGLYGYT

v_gene: TRBV5-4
j_gene: TRBJ1-6
CDR3aa: ASSSPGQGNSPLH

v_gene: TRBV2
j_gene: TRBJ2-3
CDR3aa: ASSLTDTQY

v_gene: TRBV30
j_gene: TRBJ2-5
CDR3aa: AWSVSRGGRSGTQY

v_gene: TRBV4-2
j_gene: TRBJ2-3
CDR3aa: ASSQAGITDTQY

v_gene: TRBV13
j_gene: TRBJ2-3
CDR3aa: ASSLAGGRWSTDTQY

v_gene: TRBV6-5
j_gene: TRBJ2-5
CDR3aa: ASSYEVEMRTQY

v_gene: TRBV19
j_gene: TRBJ1-6
CDR3aa: ASRTGRDSPLH

v_gene: TRBV5-5
j_gene: TRBJ1-4
CDR3aa: ASSLAQGANEKLF

v_gene: TRBV5-1
j_gene: TRBJ2-1
CDR3aa: ASSLDLYQF

v_gene: TRBV2
j_gene: TRBJ2-3
CDR3aa: ASTGLAGVPQEY

v_gene: TRBV6-5
j_gene: TRBJ2-5
CDR3aa: ASSLAGGSETQY

v_gene: TRBV27
j_gene: TRBJ1-1
CDR3aa: ASSLQGEAF

v_gene: TRBV10-3
j_gene: TRBJ2-1
CDR3aa: AISKEGVVYEQF

v_gene: TRBV5-4
j_gene: TRBJ2-7
CDR3aa: ASSPGPLVYEQY

v_gene: TRBV10-3
j_gene: TRBJ2-7
CDR3aa: AISTQAGEQY

v_gene: TRBV6-1
j_gene: TRBJ2-7
CDR3aa: ASKGGGGGEQY

v_gene: TRBV6-4
j_gene: TRBJ2-3
CDR3aa: ASSAHPTDTQY

v_gene: TRBV2
j_gene: TRBJ2-5
CDR3aa: ASQRGRGETQY

v_gene: TRBV19
j_gene: TRBJ2-7
CDR3aa: ASSSGVYYEQY

v_gene: TRBV19
j_gene: TRBJ1-2
CDR3aa: ASSITGDRSYGYT

v_gene: TRBV28
j_gene: TRBJ1-2
CDR3aa: AKTQGAVNYGYT

v_gene: TRBV23-1
j_gene: TRBJ2-1
CDR3aa: ASSPQARGPIPFYNEQF

v_gene: TRBV18
j_gene: TRBJ2-7
CDR3aa: ASSPSGSGEQY

v_gene: TRBV5-1
j_gene: TRBJ2-1
CDR3aa: ASQAGSYNEQF

v_gene: TRBV5-8
j_gene: TRBJ1-2
CDR3aa: ASSLAPTEYYGYT

v_gene: TRBV5-1
j_gene: TRBJ2-1
CDR3aa: ASSLVSAGANYNEQF

v_gene: TRBV6-6
j_gene: TRBJ1-2
CDR3aa: ASSQGQLYGYT

v_gene: TRBV4-2
j_gene: TRBJ2-5
CDR3aa: ASSQGGASLETQY

v_gene: TRBV5-1
j_gene: TRBJ2-1
CDR3aa: ASSPGTVEYNEQF

v_gene: TRBV4-2
j_gene: TRBJ2-1
CDR3aa: ASSQGGSGGADEQF

v_gene: TRBV7-2
j_gene: TRBJ1-4
CDR3aa: ASSSGQTNNEKLF